Following are 32 T cell receptor beta chains from one sample sequenced in a study of blood T cell repertoires in COVID-19. Some clones are missing from TCRdb's copy, which holds only in-frame ones; the method was immunoSEQ multiplex PCR. Among some 300,000 clones, about 87% were seen once, and the ten largest hold over 1%. Material for sequencing was peripheral blood. The receptors derive from a man in his sixties or seventies with acute or convalescent COVID-19.

The chain employs TRBV18 and TRBJ2-2; D gene ambiguous. CDR1 is KGHSH, CDR2 LQKENI, per germline. Trimming removed 3 bases at V and 0 bases at J, with 5 bases between. There are 14 residues in the CDR3. In nucleotides, the CDR3 is TGTGCCAGCTCACCTCAGACGAACACCGGGGAGCTGTTTTTT. Amino acids: CASSPQTNTGELFF.

The J gene is TRBJ2-1, the V gene TRBV6-1; D is unclear. The ends were cut back, 2 bases at V and 4 bases at J, with 9 bases in the middle. Germline V lookup: CDR1 MNHNS, CDR2 SASEGT. This CDR3 spans 14 amino acids. CDR3 loop: CASSELPYYNEQFF. In DNA, the CDR3 is TGTGCCAGCAGTGAACTCCCCTATTACAATGAGCAGTTCTTC.

This clone was counted only a few times. J is TRBJ1-1 and V is TRBV19; the D gene is possibly TRBD1 (6 bases). Per the germline V gene, CDR1 is LNHDA and CDR2 is SQIVND (reference sequence). This CDR3 is built from 14 residues. Trimming shortened V by 7 bases and J by 2 bases, and 14 bases separated the two germline ends. CDR3 loop: CASTRNRDNTEAFF. CDR3 nucleotides: TGTGCCAGTACCCGTAACAGGGATAACACTGAAGCTTTCTTT. Together with reference TRBV19 and TRBJ1-1, the CDR3 gives the full variable domain: DGGITQSPKYLFRKEGQNVTLSCEQNLNHDAMYWYRQDPGQGLRLIYYSQIVNDFQKGDIAEGYSVSREKKESFPLTVTSAQKNPTAFYLCASTRNRDNTEAFFGQGTRLTVV.

The chain recombines TRBV12-5 with TRBJ2-2; D is perhaps TRBD1 (5 bases). V lost 2 bases and J lost 9, with 10 bases in between. CDR3 size: 13 residues. CDR1 LGHNT and CDR2 FRNRAP come from the germline V gene. The CDR3 DNA reads as TGTGCTAGTGGTTTGAGTGGGGCGAGGGAGCTGTTTTTT. It encodes CASGLSGARELFF. Drawing the rest from reference TRBV12-5 and TRBJ2-2, the complete variable domain is DARVTQTPRHKVTEMGQEVTMRCQPILGHNTVFWYRQTMMQGLELLAYFRNRAPLDDSGMPKDRFSAEMPDATLATLKIQPSEPRDSAVYFCASGLSGARELFFGEGSRLTVL.

The chain couples TRBV4-1 to TRBJ2-5, with 7 bases matching TRBD1. The CDR3 length is 16 residues. The V and J ends lost 0 bases and 2 bases, in that order; junction bases with no gene match: 6. Per germline, CDR1 MGHRA and CDR2 YSYEKL. The CDR3 loop reads CASSQDQGVLQETQYF. The CDR3 DNA follows: TGCGCCAGCAGCCAAGATCAGGGGGTGCTACAAGAGACCCAGTACTTC.

This clone was counted once. The CDR3 protein is CATSARGLETQYF. The CDR3 coding sequence is TGTGCCACCAGTGCAAGGGGGTTGGAGACCCAGTACTTC. This chain connects TRBV24-1 to TRBJ2-5, with D perhaps TRBD1 (6 bases). V gave up 5 bases and J gave up 5 bases, with 11 bases separating them. There are 13 residues in the CDR3. Germline CDR1 KGHDR, CDR2 SFDVKD.

The chain joins TRBV6-1 to TRBJ1-5, with D possibly being TRBD1 (5 bases). This CDR3 has 13 residues. The V gene's germline CDR1 is MNHNS and CDR2 SASEGT. V was shortened by 2 bases and J by 6 bases, with 8 bases between the two germline ends. The CDR3 region has the DNA TGTGCCAGCAGTGAAATTCAGGGTCAGCCCCAGCATTTT. Protein product: CASSEIQGQPQHF.

The rearrangement uses TRBV4-1 and TRBJ1-6; 10 bases fit TRBD1. CDR1 is MGHRA and CDR2 is YSYEKL in the germline V gene. With V trimmed by 4 bases and J by 8 bases, 8 bases remained unmatched. The CDR3 has 16 residues. The CDR3: CASSPPTGGDYSPLHF. CDR3 sequence (DNA): TGCGCCAGCAGCCCGCCGACAGGGGGCGATTATTCACCCCTCCACTTT.

The rearrangement links TRBV18 to TRBJ2-3, with no clear D. V gave up 5 bases and J gave up 2 bases, with 8 bases separating them. Germline assignment: CDR1 KGHSH and CDR2 LQKENI. CDR3 length equals 13 residues. CDR3 coding DNA: TGTGCCAGCTCAGAGGTGAACACAGATACGCAGTATTTT. Its translation: CASSEVNTDTQYF.

This clone has a single count. V usage is TRBV19 and J usage is TRBJ1-2, with 9 bases matching TRBD1. Looked up from germline, CDR1 is LNHDA and CDR2 is SQIVND (reference sequence). The CDR3 runs to 16 residues. V was pared by 6 bases and J by 4 bases, with 12 bases of the junction left unmatched. CDR3 nucleotide sequence: TGTGCCAGTAGCCTCGGGACAGGGATTTCTGGCTATGGCTACACCTTC. It yields the protein CASSLGTGISGYGYTF.

J is TRBJ2-7 and V is TRBV7-9; the D gene is possibly TRBD2 (5 bases). Germline assignment: CDR1 SEHNR and CDR2 FQNEAQ (reference sequence). This CDR3 has 13 amino acids. Deletions cut 5 bases from V and 12 bases from J, with 20 bases between. The CDR3 spells CASSRELEVRWYF. CDR3 DNA sequence: TGTGCCAGCAGCCGGGAATTGGAGGTCCGTTGGTACTTC.

The chain recombines TRBV6-5 with TRBJ2-5, with D unclear. The CDR3 runs 11 residues. V lost 6 bases to trimming and J lost 7 bases, with 9 bases between them. Germline CDR1 is MNHEY and CDR2 is SVGAGI. The CDR3 DNA reads as TGTGCCAGCAGCCCCGGGTCGACCCAGTACTTC. This gives the protein CASSPGSTQYF.

Of note for this clone: Other DNA sequences in this sample translate to the same CDR3. J is TRBJ2-3 and V is TRBV18, with TRBD2 matching 12 bases. CDR3 length equals 17 residues. J lost 1 base, V lost 3 bases, and 5 bases had no gene match. Germline V gene lookup returns CDR1 KGHSH and CDR2 LQKENI. CDR3: CASSPPGLAGGTDTQYF. The CDR3 DNA sequence: TGTGCCAGCTCACCCCCGGGACTAGCGGGCGGCACAGATACGCAGTATTTT.

The chain is built from TRBV5-5 and TRBJ1-6; D ambiguous. V was cut by 5 bases and J by 8 bases, with 11 bases left in between. The germline V gene encodes CDR1 SGHKS and CDR2 YYEKEE (reference sequence). The CDR3 totals 13 residues. CDR3 protein: CASSLDWDSPLHF. The CDR3 nucleotides read TGTGCCAGCAGTCTGGACTGGGATTCACCCCTCCACTTT.

The chain combines TRBV4-3 with TRBJ2-6; 8 nucleotides line up with TRBD2. The ends lost 5 bases at V and 4 bases at J; junction bases unmatched: 4. Per germline, CDR1 LGHNA and CDR2 YSLEER. The CDR3 covers 15 residues. This CDR3 reads CASSSGGPGANVLTF. In DNA, the CDR3 is TGCGCCAGCAGCTCGGGGGGGCCCGGGGCCAACGTCCTGACTTTC.

V and J are TRBV19 and TRBJ1-5; the match to TRBD1 covers 8 bases. Unmatched junction bases numbered 6, after V lost 5 bases and J lost 0 bases. From germline, CDR1 is LNHDA and CDR2 SQIVND (reference sequence). This CDR3 spans 16 amino acids. CDR3 nucleotides: TGTGCCAGTAGTCCTCGACAGGGGAATAGCAATCAGCCCCAGCATTTT. Amino acid sequence: CASSPRQGNSNQPQHF. Using reference TRBV19 and TRBJ1-5 for the parts outside the CDR3, the full variable domain is DGGITQSPKYLFRKEGQNVTLSCEQNLNHDAMYWYRQDPGQGLRLIYYSQIVNDFQKGDIAEGYSVSREKKESFPLTVTSAQKNPTAFYLCASSPRQGNSNQPQHFGDGTRLSIL.

In DNA form, the CDR3 reads TGTGCCAGCAGCGAGACACCGGGAAGAAATTCGAAGCAGTACTTC. This translates into CASSETPGRNSKQYF. The genes are TRBV6-2 or TRBV6-3 and TRBJ2-7; tentative D call: TRBD2 (5 bases). Germline V gene data show CDR1 as MNHEY and CDR2 as SVGEGT. The CDR3 extends over 15 amino acids. V dropped 6 bases and J dropped 8 bases, with 23 bases sitting between them.

The chain uses TRBV29-1 and TRBJ1-1; D not certain. Between the trimmed V and J ends, which lost 0 bases and 2 bases, there was a span of 10 bases. The germline V gene has CDR1 SQVTM and CDR2 ANQGSEA. The CDR3 has 14 amino acids. The CDR3 DNA is TGCAGCGTTGAAGATCACGAGTTTAACACTGAAGCTTTCTTT. This encodes CSVEDHEFNTEAFF.

V usage is TRBV4-1 and J usage is TRBJ1-3; the D gene is possibly TRBD1 (5 bases). The CDR3 contains 16 residues. Trimming cost V 2 bases and J 1 base, with 12 bases left between them. CDR1 and CDR2 from the germline V gene are MGHRA and YSYEKL. The CDR3 DNA reads as TGCGCCAGCAGCCAATTCCAGGGTGCGTCTGGAAACACCATATATTTT. It codes for CASSQFQGASGNTIYF.

J is TRBJ1-3 and V is TRBV11-2; D is perhaps TRBD1 (6 bases). V gave up 3 bases and J gave up 4 bases, with 13 bases separating them. CDR3 size: 15 residues. The germline CDR1 and CDR2 sequences are SGHAT and FQNNGV. The CDR3 DNA sequence: TGTGCCAGCAGCTTGGAGCCAGGGGCAGGAAACACCATATATTTT. Translated: CASSLEPGAGNTIYF.

The chain links TRBV30 to TRBJ2-5; D call uncertain. This CDR3 comprises 11 residues. CDR1 and CDR2 from the germline V gene are GTSNPN and SVGIG (reference sequence). V gave up 1 base and J gave up 2 bases, with 2 bases separating them. CDR3 coding DNA: TGTGCCTGGAGTGCTCAAGAGACCCAGTACTTC. Amino acids: CAWSAQETQYF.

This chain uses TRBV4-2 with TRBJ2-3; 10 bases line up with TRBD2. Germline V CDR1 and CDR2: LGHNA, YNFKEQ. This CDR3 has 18 amino acids. J gave up 2 bases and V 4 bases, and 12 bases lay outside the gene matches. The CDR3 reads CASSPSISSGRVTDTQYF. CDR3 DNA: TGTGCCAGCAGCCCATCCATAAGCAGCGGGAGGGTCACAGATACGCAGTATTTT.

This clone has just one count. J is TRBJ2-1 and V is TRBV27; a weak D match, TRBD1 (6 bases). This CDR3 contains 18 residues. V lost 0 bases, J lost 0 bases, and 15 bases lay in between. From germline, CDR1 is MNHEY and CDR2 SMNVEV (reference sequence). This chain's CDR3 is CASSLSRGMLGSYNEQFF. For the CDR3, the DNA is TGTGCCAGCAGTTTATCAAGGGGGATGTTGGGCTCCTACAATGAGCAGTTCTTC.

This clone was seen more than once but under ten times. V usage is TRBV19 and J usage is TRBJ1-1; D is undetermined. Trimming took off 3 bases at V and 2 bases at J, with 7 bases between the two ends. The CDR3 is made up of 13 amino acids. Germline V gene lookup returns CDR1 LNHDA and CDR2 SQIVND (reference sequence). The CDR3 loop reads CASSMFRNTEAFF. The CDR3 DNA is TGTGCCAGTAGTATGTTTAGAAACACTGAAGCTTTCTTT.

The chain carries TRBV28 and TRBJ2-1, with 10 bases fitting TRBD2. V lost 2 bases and J lost 4; bases outside the gene matches: 5. The CDR3 runs 16 residues. CDR1 MDHEN and CDR2 SYDVKM come from the germline V gene. The CDR3 sequence: CASSLRGSGRYNEQFF. The DNA for the CDR3 is TGTGCCAGCAGTTTAAGAGGTAGCGGGAGGTACAATGAGCAGTTCTTC. Full variable domain (missing parts from reference TRBV28 and TRBJ2-1): DVKVTQSSRYLVKRTGEKVFLECVQDMDHENMFWYRQDPGLGLRLIYFSYDVKMKEKGDIPEGYSVSREKKERFSLILESASTNQTSMYLCASSLRGSGRYNEQFFGPGTRLTVL.

CDR3 region: CAISGSGGGYTF. CDR3 nucleotide sequence: TGTGCCATCAGTGGGTCAGGGGGTGGCTACACCTTC. J is TRBJ1-2 and V is TRBV10-3, with 7 bases aligning to TRBD1. The CDR3 contains 12 residues. The V and J ends lost 4 bases and 7 bases, in that order; junction bases with no gene match: 3. From germline, CDR1 is ENHRY and CDR2 SYGVKD.

The chain is built from TRBV28 and TRBJ1-1; possibly TRBD1 for D (5 bases). The CDR3 covers 12 residues. Trimming removed 6 bases at V and 8 bases at J, with 13 bases between. CDR1 MDHEN and CDR2 SYDVKM come from the germline V gene. The CDR3: CASRIGGGEAFF. CDR3 DNA: TGTGCCAGCAGGATCGGGGGTGGCGAAGCTTTCTTT.

The chain is built from TRBV5-4 and TRBJ2-3, with D perhaps matching TRBD2 (5 bases). Trimming stripped 3 bases from V and 1 base from J, with 9 bases between. The CDR3 has 14 amino acids. CDR1 is SGHNT, CDR2 YYREEE, per germline (reference sequence). The CDR3 nucleotides read TGTGCCAGCAGCTCAAGCGGTGGCACAGATACGCAGTATTTT. The encoded protein is CASSSSGGTDTQYF.

V is TRBV5-1 and J is TRBJ2-2; TRBD2 agrees at 11 bases. V lost 5 bases, J lost 3 bases, and 6 bases stayed unmatched. Per germline, CDR1 SGHRS and CDR2 YFSETQ. The CDR3 consists of 16 residues. CDR3 region: CASRLTSGVYTGELFF. CDR3 in DNA: TGCGCCAGCAGACTGACTAGCGGGGTCTACACCGGGGAGCTGTTTTTT. The full variable domain, rest sourced from reference TRBV5-1 and TRBJ2-2, is KAGVTQTPRYLIKTRGQQVTLSCSPISGHRSVSWYQQTPGQGLQFLFEYFSETQRNKGNFPGRFSGRQFSNSRSEMNVSTLELGDSALYLCASRLTSGVYTGELFFGEGSRLTVL.

V gene TRBV6-6 combines with J gene TRBJ2-5, with 8 bases aligning to TRBD2. Per germline, CDR1 MNHNY and CDR2 SVGAGI (reference sequence). Trimming cost V 2 bases and J 5 bases; bases outside gene matches: 7. The CDR3 runs 15 residues. The CDR3 region is CASSYPGLAGETQYF. CDR3 nucleotides: TGTGCCAGCAGTTACCCAGGACTAGCAGGGGAGACCCAGTACTTC.

The J gene is TRBJ2-1, the V gene TRBV14, with TRBD1 matching over 8 bases. This CDR3 comprises 16 residues. In germline, CDR1 is SGHDN, CDR2 FVKESK. Trimming removed 3 bases from V and 4 bases from J; junction bases left unmatched: 8. The DNA for the CDR3 is TGTGCCAGCAGCCAGATAAGGGGACAGGTATACAATGAGCAGTTCTTC. It specifies CASSQIRGQVYNEQFF.

The CDR3 sequence: CASSLGGGREKLFF. The CDR3, as DNA: TGTGCCAGCAGTTTAGGGGGGGGTCGTGAAAAACTGTTTTTT. The gene calls are TRBV28 and TRBJ1-4, with a tentative D call TRBD1 (5 bases). Germline lookup yields CDR1 MDHEN and CDR2 SYDVKM. Trimming left V 2 bases short and J 7 bases short, with 11 bases between. The length of the CDR3 is 14 residues.